These 19 T cell receptor beta chains originate from one sample sequenced in a study of cytomegalovirus exposure and HLA in healthy donors. Vbeta (60) and Jbeta (13) primers were used in the PCR. TCRdb's copy holds only in-frame clones and misses some; the assay was immunoSEQ multiplex PCR. Found here are over 70,000 clones, around 69% of them singletons; the top ten hold 10% to 12%. Sequencing was carried out using PBMCs. These TCRs come from a human donor in good health.

The chain recombines TRBV30 with TRBJ1-6, with 7 bases that match TRBD1. CDR1 and CDR2 (germline): GTSNPN, SVGIG (reference sequence). The CDR3 spans 16 residues. V was pared by 2 bases and J by 3 bases, with 7 bases of the junction left unmatched. The CDR3 spells CAWSQRQGNYNSPLHF. Written as DNA, the CDR3 is TGTGCCTGGAGTCAGAGACAGGGCAACTATAATTCACCCCTCCACTTT.

This clone showed up just once. This chain links TRBV10-3 with TRBJ2-4; a weak D match, TRBD1 (5 bases). CDR1 and CDR2 (germline): ENHRY, SYGVKD. The length of the CDR3 is 18 residues. Trimming took off 0 bases at V and 0 bases at J, with 15 bases between the two ends. The DNA of the CDR3 is TGTGCCATCAGTGAGTCAACGGTCCTTACAGGAGCCAAAAACATTCAGTACTTC. Amino acids: CAISESTVLTGAKNIQYF.

The rearrangement uses TRBV30 and TRBJ2-5, with 11 bases that match TRBD2. Trimming took 7 bases from V and 4 from J; bases not matched to a gene: 5. This CDR3 has 13 amino acids. Germline CDR1 is GTSNPN and CDR2 is SVGIG (reference sequence). CDR3 DNA sequence: TGTGCCTCTACTAGCGGGAGTGGAGAGACCCAGTACTTC. It specifies CASTSGSGETQYF. The variable domain in full, with the rest retrieved from reference TRBV30 and TRBJ2-5, is SQTIHQWPATLVQPVGSPLSLECTVEGTSNPNLYWYRQAAGRGLQLLFYSVGIGQISSEVPQNLSASRPQDRQFILSSKKLLLSDSGFYLCASTSGSGETQYFGPGTRLLVL.

The chain has TRBV5-4 and TRBJ1-4; no reliable D call. Trimming pared 0 bases from V and 8 bases from J, leaving 17 bases between. CDR1 and CDR2 from the germline V gene are SGHNT and YYREEE (reference sequence). The CDR3 loop spans 16 amino acids. This chain's CDR3 is CASSLDVGSGSEKLFF. The CDR3 DNA reads TGTGCCAGCAGCTTGGATGTAGGATCGGGGAGCGAAAAACTGTTTTTT. The whole variable domain, remainder taken from reference TRBV5-4 and TRBJ1-4, is ETGVTQSPTHLIKTRGQQVTLRCSSQSGHNTVSWYQQALGQGPQFIFQYYREEENGRGNFPPRFSGLQFPNYSSELNVNALELDDSALYLCASSLDVGSGSEKLFFGSGTQLSVL.

On this clone: Other DNA sequences in the sample encode the same CDR3. The V and J genes are TRBV4-1 and TRBJ1-4; TRBD1 aligns across 7 bases. In germline, CDR1 is MGHRA, CDR2 YSYEKL. The CDR3 extends over 14 amino acids. The V and J ends lost 1 base and 8 bases, in that order; junction bases with no gene match: 4. CDR3 residues: CASSQGTGREKLFF. DNA for the CDR3: TGCGCCAGCAGCCAAGGGACAGGTCGGGAAAAACTGTTTTTT.

This chain connects TRBV10-3 to TRBJ1-2; no definite D call. The germline V gene encodes CDR1 ENHRY and CDR2 SYGVKD. The CDR3 is 13 amino acids. The V gene lost 6 bases and the J gene lost 8 bases, with 16 bases spanning the gap. The CDR3: CAISLTQTEGYTF. Written as DNA, the CDR3 is TGTGCCATCAGCCTGACCCAAACAGAGGGCTACACCTTC.

This clone was observed a handful of times. The chain links TRBV4-1 to TRBJ2-7; TRBD2 matches at 9 bases. V shed 4 bases, J shed 2 bases, and the junction held 6 bases outside the gene matches. This CDR3 has 15 amino acids. CDR1 and CDR2 from the germline V gene are MGHRA and YSYEKL. The CDR3 spells CASSLQTSGTYEQYF. The CDR3 DNA reads TGCGCCAGCAGCCTCCAGACTAGCGGCACCTACGAGCAGTACTTC.

This clone was observed a handful of times. This chain links TRBV10-1 with TRBJ2-3, with 9 bases identical to TRBD2. Trimming took 3 bases from V and 5 from J; bases not matched to a gene: 6. Germline V lookup: CDR1 WNHNN, CDR2 SYGVQD (reference sequence). The CDR3 is 15 residues long. The CDR3 bases are TGCGCCAGCAGTGAACTTAGCGGGAGACAAGATACGCAGTATTTT. Translation: CASSELSGRQDTQYF.

This clone turned up a few times. Different DNA sequences within this sample yield the same CDR3. This chain joins TRBV28 and TRBJ1-1; D uncertain. CDR1 is MDHEN and CDR2 is SYDVKM in the germline V gene. Between the trimmed V and J ends, which lost 3 bases and 0 bases, there was a span of 11 bases. This CDR3 is built from 15 residues. CDR3 nucleotide sequence: TGTGCCAGCAGTTTGCCCAGAAACATGAACACTGAAGCTTTCTTT. This translates into CASSLPRNMNTEAFF.

The chain couples TRBV5-1 to TRBJ1-1; the match to TRBD1 covers 9 bases. Unmatched junction bases numbered 3, after V lost 4 bases and J lost 2 bases. There are 14 residues in the CDR3. Germline lookup yields CDR1 SGHRS and CDR2 YFSETQ. CDR3 bases: TGCGCCAGCAGCCCGGACAGGGGTAACACTGAAGCTTTCTTT. Its protein is CASSPDRGNTEAFF.

This chain uses TRBV30 with TRBJ1-1; 12 bases match TRBD1. V shed 4 bases, J shed 5 bases, and the junction held 17 bases outside the gene matches. This CDR3 has 18 residues. Germline lookup yields CDR1 GTSNPN and CDR2 SVGIG (reference sequence). The CDR3, as DNA: TGTGCCTGGACCGGTCTATCCGGGACAGGGGGCGTTCGGACTGAAGCTTTCTTT. It yields the protein CAWTGLSGTGGVRTEAFF.

J is TRBJ1-2 and V is TRBV7-8; 9 bases align to TRBD1. After removal of 5 bases from V and 1 base from J, the junction contained 5 bases not matched to a gene. Germline V gives CDR1 SGHVS, CDR2 FQNEAQ. The length of the CDR3 is 15 residues. CDR3 nucleotide sequence: TGTGCCAGCAGCCCCCCGGGACAGGGTAACTATGGCTACACCTTC. Its protein is CASSPPGQGNYGYTF.

CDR3 DNA: TGTGCCAGCAGCGAAGGACTAGCGGCCCCTAGCACAGATACGCAGTATTTT. It encodes CASSEGLAAPSTDTQYF. The chain is built from TRBV5-8 and TRBJ2-3; 10 bases align to TRBD2. Unmatched junction bases numbered 8, after V lost 4 bases and J lost 0 bases. The CDR3 extends over 17 amino acids. Germline V gene lookup returns CDR1 SGHTS and CDR2 YDEGEE.

The genes are TRBV5-1 and TRBJ2-3, with a weak D call TRBD1 (6 bases). This CDR3 region has 15 residues. Trimming took off 1 base at V and 2 bases at J, with 11 bases between the two ends. The germline V gene encodes CDR1 SGHRS and CDR2 YFSETQ. This CDR3 is CASSLFRTATDTQYF. CDR3 nucleotide sequence: TGCGCCAGCAGCTTGTTTCGGACAGCCACAGATACGCAGTATTTT.

Written as DNA, the CDR3 is TGTGCCAGCAGCTTAGCGCAGGGGGCGCGGGGCTACACCTTC. Translating it yields CASSLAQGARGYTF. The chain is built from TRBV7-6 and TRBJ1-2, with 8 bases identical to TRBD1. The V gene end was trimmed by 0 bases and the J gene end by 8 bases; junction bases not matched to a gene: 5. The germline CDR1 and CDR2 sequences are SGHVS and FNYEAQ. CDR3 length equals 14 residues. Full variable domain (outside the CDR3, taken from reference TRBV7-6 and TRBJ1-2): GAGVSQSPRYKVTKRGQDVALRCDPISGHVSLYWYRQALGQGPEFLTYFNYEAQQDKSGLPNDRFSAERPEGSISTLTIQRTEQRDSAMYRCASSLAQGARGYTFGSGTRLTVV.

The chain has TRBV15 and TRBJ1-5; no clear D. This CDR3 contains 18 residues. Germline V gene sequence: CDR1 LNHNV, CDR2 YYDKDF (reference sequence). Trimming removed 0 bases from V and 1 base from J, with 16 bases in between. The CDR3 loop is CATSRDHQRALSNQPQHF. The CDR3, as DNA: TGTGCCACCAGCAGAGATCACCAGCGAGCCTTAAGCAATCAGCCCCAGCATTTT.

This clone was detected only a few times. As DNA, the CDR3 is TGCGCCAGCAGCTTGATGGGACAGGGTAGGACTGAAGCTTTCTTT. It specifies CASSLMGQGRTEAFF. The chain couples TRBV5-1 to TRBJ1-1; 9 bases align to TRBD1. Losses at the gene ends were 1 base for V and 5 bases for J; bases not matched to a gene: 6. Germline V gene data show CDR1 as SGHRS and CDR2 as YFSETQ. CDR3 size: 15 residues.

The gene calls are TRBV29-1 and TRBJ1-1, with D perhaps matching TRBD1 (6 bases). The CDR3 covers 14 residues. Trimming left V 3 bases short and J 4 bases short, with 15 bases between. CDR1 is SQVTM and CDR2 is ANQGSEA in the germline V gene. The CDR3: CSVDKGGTSTEAFF. CDR3 sequence (DNA): TGCAGCGTTGATAAGGGGGGGACGAGCACTGAAGCTTTCTTT.

The J gene is TRBJ1-2, the V gene TRBV19, with no clear D. Trimming took 3 bases from V and 6 from J, leaving 14 bases between them. The CDR3 has 14 amino acids. From germline, CDR1 is LNHDA and CDR2 SQIVND (reference sequence). This chain's CDR3 is CASSMPGRFDGYTF. In DNA, the CDR3 is TGTGCCAGTAGTATGCCGGGTAGGTTCGATGGCTACACCTTC. The variable domain in full, completed from reference TRBV19 and TRBJ1-2, reads DGGITQSPKYLFRKEGQNVTLSCEQNLNHDAMYWYRQDPGQGLRLIYYSQIVNDFQKGDIAEGYSVSREKKESFPLTVTSAQKNPTAFYLCASSMPGRFDGYTFGSGTRLTVV.